These 23 T cell receptor beta chains share one sample of origin, sequenced in a study of shared clonotypes between healthy human individuals. Libraries were prepared by immunoSEQ multiplex PCR; TCRdb keeps only in-frame clonotypes and omits some of them. The data show 1,400,000 or so clones, approximately 98.5% seen once. The sample consisted of naive CD4+ T cells sorted from blood. Regarding subset: CD45RA+ positively selected. The receptors were sampled from a man aged 25 to 40 in good health.

This chain joins TRBV6-5 and TRBJ1-5; D perhaps matches TRBD1 (6 bases). Trimming stripped 7 bases from V and 5 bases from J, with 12 bases between. The germline gives CDR1 MNHEY, CDR2 SVGAGI. This CDR3 is built from 13 residues. Here the CDR3 reads CASTTGRYQPQHF. The CDR3 DNA follows: TGTGCCAGCACCACAGGGAGGTATCAGCCCCAGCATTTT.

This clone was counted once. The chain carries TRBV5-1 and TRBJ1-1, with 8 bases matching TRBD1. CDR3 length: 14 amino acids. From germline, CDR1 is SGHRS and CDR2 YFSETQ. Germline trimming cut 3 bases from V and 11 bases from J; bases unmatched to any gene: 12. The CDR3 sequence: CASSYSGGEGRAFF. In DNA, the CDR3 is TGCGCCAGCAGCTACTCAGGGGGCGAAGGTAGGGCTTTCTTT.

This chain connects TRBV27 to TRBJ2-2, with D hard to call. The CDR3 consists of 13 residues. Germline assignment: CDR1 MNHEY and CDR2 SMNVEV (reference sequence). V shed 3 bases and J shed 7 bases, with 9 bases lying between them. In DNA form, the CDR3 reads TGTGCCAGCAGTTTGCTTCCGGGCGGGGAGCTGTTTTTT. Amino acid sequence: CASSLLPGGELFF.

This clone has just one count. The rearrangement joins TRBV28 to TRBJ2-6, with a weak D call TRBD1 (6 bases). Deletions cut 2 bases from V and 2 bases from J, with 7 bases between. This CDR3 region has 15 residues. Per the germline V gene, CDR1 is MDHEN and CDR2 is SYDVKM. Here the CDR3 DNA reads TGTGCCAGCAGTTTAAACAGGGCTGGGGCCAACGTCCTGACTTTC. Translation gives CASSLNRAGANVLTF.

V usage is TRBV2 and J usage is TRBJ1-5; D is ambiguous. V was shortened by 6 bases and J by 5 bases, with 17 bases between the two germline ends. Germline V gene lookup returns CDR1 SNHLY and CDR2 FYNNEI. The CDR3 is 15 residues long. The CDR3 DNA follows: TGTGCCAGCAGCCCCGGGGATCCGTACGATCAGCCCCAGCATTTT. It is translated as CASSPGDPYDQPQHF.

The chain has TRBV7-9 and TRBJ2-7; TRBD1 matches at 9 bases. The CDR3 consists of 14 residues. Trimming cost V 5 bases and J 4 bases; bases outside gene matches: 6. CDR1 is SEHNR, CDR2 FQNEAQ, per germline (reference sequence). The CDR3 loop reads CASSRQGDSYEQYF. CDR3 DNA sequence: TGTGCCAGCAGCCGACAGGGGGATTCTTACGAGCAGTACTTC.

About this clone itself: Other DNA sequences in this sample translate to the same CDR3. The chain links TRBV18 to TRBJ2-5; weak D call: TRBD1 (6 bases). Trimming shortened V by 0 bases and J by 3 bases, and 8 bases separated the two germline ends. The CDR3 spans 14 residues. Germline V gene data show CDR1 as KGHSH and CDR2 as LQKENI. CDR3 in DNA: TGTGCCAGCTCACCACCCGGACAGAAAGAGACCCAGTACTTC. Translated: CASSPPGQKETQYF.

In its sample, this clone was seen a few times. J is TRBJ2-7 and V is TRBV6-5; D remains unclear. Germline V gene lookup returns CDR1 MNHEY and CDR2 SVGAGI. V shed 5 bases and J shed 0 bases, with 11 bases lying between them. CDR3 length equals 14 residues. The CDR3 DNA sequence: TGTGCCAGCAGTCGAGACGGAAACTCCTACGAGCAGTACTTC. Residues: CASSRDGNSYEQYF.

This chain uses TRBV6-5 with TRBJ2-7; 9 positions match TRBD1. V was pared by 8 bases and J by 6 bases, with 8 bases of the junction left unmatched. Germline V gene data show CDR1 as MNHEY and CDR2 as SVGAGI. CDR3 length: 13 amino acids. The CDR3 here is CASLMGQGGEQYF. The CDR3 DNA is TGTGCCAGCCTAATGGGACAGGGTGGCGAGCAGTACTTC.

V and J are TRBV19 and TRBJ2-2; D is unresolved. From germline, CDR1 is LNHDA and CDR2 SQIVND (reference sequence). The CDR3 contains 14 residues. The V and J ends lost 3 bases and 1 base respectively, with 6 bases between them. CDR3 protein: CASSMDRNTGELFF. The CDR3 nucleotides are TGTGCCAGTAGTATGGATAGGAACACCGGGGAGCTGTTTTTT.

The V call is TRBV18, the J call TRBJ1-1; TRBD1 might be the D (5 bases). The germline V and J ends were trimmed by 6 bases and 1 base, with 18 bases remaining between them. Germline V gene lookup returns CDR1 KGHSH and CDR2 LQKENI. The CDR3 runs to 16 residues. DNA of the CDR3: TGTGCCAGCTCCATAAGTGGAGGGGCCCGGAACACTGAAGCTTTCTTT. Its protein is CASSISGGARNTEAFF.

CDR3 sequence: CASSPQLNTDTQYF. The CDR3 nucleotides are TGTGCCAGCTCACCACAACTCAACACAGATACGCAGTATTTT. The V call is TRBV18, the J call TRBJ2-3; D gene unclear. V was trimmed by 1 base and J by 2 bases, leaving 7 bases between them. The CDR3 sequence is 14 residues long. Per the germline V gene, CDR1 is KGHSH and CDR2 is LQKENI.

This clone was picked up one time. The V and J genes are TRBV28 and TRBJ1-4, with 7 bases matching TRBD1. With 6 bases clipped from V and 8 bases from J, the junction kept 12 bases outside the gene matches. Germline V gene sequence: CDR1 MDHEN, CDR2 SYDVKM. This CDR3 contains 15 residues. CDR3 loop: CASRDRKKVREKLFF. The DNA of the CDR3 is TGTGCCAGCAGGGACAGGAAAAAAGTCAGGGAAAAACTGTTTTTT.

The chain has TRBV27 and TRBJ2-5, with D perhaps matching TRBD1 or TRBD2 (5 bases each). Per the germline V gene, CDR1 is MNHEY and CDR2 is SMNVEV (reference sequence). Trimming removed 3 bases from V and 3 bases from J, with 11 bases in between. The CDR3 has 14 amino acids. As DNA, the CDR3 is TGTGCCAGCAGTTTCCAGGGACCGGAAGAGACCCAGTACTTC. It encodes CASSFQGPEETQYF.

The chain joins TRBV11-3 to TRBJ2-1; D ambiguous. V was trimmed by 2 bases and J by 5 bases, leaving 10 bases between them. CDR3 length: 14 amino acids. Germline CDR1 reads SGHNT; CDR2 reads YENEEA. CDR3 protein: CASSLTRKHNEQFF. CDR3 DNA sequence: TGTGCCAGCAGCTTAACCAGGAAGCACAATGAGCAGTTCTTC.

For this clone: The sample has other DNA sequences that encode this CDR3 too. The DNA of the CDR3 is TGTGCCAGCAGCTTGCAAGGGGCTGGCGAGACCCAGTACTTC. Translation gives CASSLQGAGETQYF. The chain has TRBV5-4 and TRBJ2-5; the D gene is possibly TRBD1 (5 bases). Germline assignment: CDR1 SGHNT and CDR2 YYREEE (reference sequence). This CDR3 spans 14 amino acids. Trimming stripped 1 base from V and 5 bases from J, with 12 bases between. Full variable domain (remainder filled in from reference TRBV5-4 and TRBJ2-5): ETGVTQSPTHLIKTRGQQVTLRCSSQSGHNTVSWYQQALGQGPQFIFQYYREEENGRGNFPPRFSGLQFPNYSSELNVNALELDDSALYLCASSLQGAGETQYFGPGTRLLVL.

The V gene is TRBV10-3, the J gene TRBJ1-2, with 7 nucleotides matching TRBD1. The CDR3 spans 14 residues. Germline V gives CDR1 ENHRY, CDR2 SYGVKD. Trimming at V came to 11 bases and at J to 1 base, leaving 10 bases not matched to a gene. The CDR3 DNA sequence: TGTGCCTCAGGGGGGCAGGGGGTTAACTATGGCTACACCTTC. Residues: CASGGQGVNYGYTF.

This clone was picked up one time. This chain joins TRBV10-3 and TRBJ2-1; 11 nucleotides agree with TRBD1. Germline values: CDR1 ENHRY, CDR2 SYGVKD. V dropped 7 bases and J dropped 7; count of bases not matched to a gene: 9. This CDR3 spans 15 amino acids. The chain's CDR3 is CAITQGQGGMNEQFF. Here the CDR3 DNA reads TGTGCCATCACCCAGGGACAGGGGGGGATGAATGAGCAGTTCTTC.

The V gene is TRBV28, the J gene TRBJ2-7, with D hard to call. V was cut by 6 bases and J by 1 base, with 10 bases left in between. The CDR3 has 13 amino acids. Germline loops: CDR1 MDHEN, CDR2 SYDVKM. CDR3: CASRRGPSYEQYF. The CDR3 DNA sequence: TGTGCCAGCAGGCGCGGCCCGTCCTACGAGCAGTACTTC.

The rearrangement uses TRBV11-2 and TRBJ1-2; D is possibly TRBD1 (5 bases). The CDR3 is made up of 15 amino acids. Per the germline V gene, CDR1 is SGHAT and CDR2 is FQNNGV. V dropped 3 bases and J dropped 7 bases, with 18 bases sitting between them. The CDR3 bases are TGTGCCAGCAGCTTTACGAAAGGGGATGGGGTTGGCTACACCTTC. Translating it yields CASSFTKGDGVGYTF.

This clone was picked up one time. The chain employs TRBV21-1 and TRBJ2-7; the tabulated D call, TRBD2, remains unverified against the DNA. TRBV21-1 is deemed a pseudogene. This CDR3 is 19 amino acids long. The CDR3 sequence: CASSKDGRTSGRNPYEQYF. As DNA, the CDR3 is TGTGCCAGCAGCAAAGATGGGAGGACTAGCGGGAGAAACCCCTACGAGCAGTACTTC.

The J gene is TRBJ1-1, the V gene TRBV10-1, with D perhaps matching TRBD1 (6 bases). CDR1 and CDR2 (germline): WNHNN, SYGVQD (reference sequence). The CDR3 contains 12 residues. V dropped 5 bases and J dropped 4 bases, with 8 bases sitting between them. CDR3 DNA: TGCGCCAGCAGTAAACAGGGCACTGAAGCTTTCTTT. Protein product: CASSKQGTEAFF.

The chain is built from TRBV12-5 and TRBJ2-2, with TRBD1 as a possible D gene (5 bases). Trimming took off 4 bases at V and 1 base at J, with 10 bases between the two ends. The CDR3 extends over 15 amino acids. Germline lookup yields CDR1 LGHNT and CDR2 FRNRAP. The CDR3 spells CASGSGFLNTGELFF. CDR3 DNA sequence: TGTGCTAGTGGTTCAGGGTTTTTGAACACCGGGGAGCTGTTTTTT.